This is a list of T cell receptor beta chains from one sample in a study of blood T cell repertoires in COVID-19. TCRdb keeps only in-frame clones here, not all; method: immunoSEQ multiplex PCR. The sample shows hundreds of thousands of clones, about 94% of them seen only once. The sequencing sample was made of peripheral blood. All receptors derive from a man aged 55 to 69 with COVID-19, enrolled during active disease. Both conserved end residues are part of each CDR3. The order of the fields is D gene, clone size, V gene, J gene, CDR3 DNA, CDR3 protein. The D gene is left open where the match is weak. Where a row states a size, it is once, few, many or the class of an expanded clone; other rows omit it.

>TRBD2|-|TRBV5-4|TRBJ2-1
TGTGCCAGCAGCCTCAGCGGGGGATCCTACAATGAGCAGTTCTTC
CASSLSGGSYNEQFF
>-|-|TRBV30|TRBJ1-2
TGTGCCTGGCTGGTCACAGGGAACTATGGCTACACCTTC
CAWLVTGNYGYTF
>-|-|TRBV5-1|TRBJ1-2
TGCGCCAGCAGCTTGGGGGCAAACTATGGCTACACCTTC
CASSLGANYGYTF
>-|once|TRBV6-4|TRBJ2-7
TGTGCCAGCAGTAGACCTGGGACACACGATACCACCGGGCAGTACTTC
CASSRPGTHDTTGQYF
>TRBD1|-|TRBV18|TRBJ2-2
TGTGCCAGCTCAGCCGGGACAGGGTCCCGCAACACCGGGGAGCTGTTTTTT
CASSAGTGSRNTGELFF
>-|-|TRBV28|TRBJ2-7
TGTGCCAGCAGTTTGGGCGGGACCTACGAGCAGTACTTC
CASSLGGTYEQYF
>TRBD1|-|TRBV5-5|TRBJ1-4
TGTGCCAGCAGCCCACGGACAGGCCGGGCAACTAATGAAAAACTGTTTTTT
CASSPRTGRATNEKLFF
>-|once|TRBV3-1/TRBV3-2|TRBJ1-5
TGTGCCAGCAGCCAGGCGGGACTAGGCAATCAGCCCCAGCATTTT
CASSQAGLGNQPQHF
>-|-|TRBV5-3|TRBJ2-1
TGTGCCAGAAGCTCGCGGGAGCAGTTCTTC
CARSSREQFF
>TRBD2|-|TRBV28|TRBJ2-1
TGTGCCACCCTCTCCGGGACTAGCGGAAAATCCTACAATGAGCAGTTCTTC
CATLSGTSGKSYNEQFF
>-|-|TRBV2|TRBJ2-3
TGTGCCAGCAGTCGGGACACAACGGGAACAGATACGCAGTATTTT
CASSRDTTGTDTQYF
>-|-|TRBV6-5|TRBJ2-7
TGTGCCAGCAGTTACGACTCGACTACCTACGAGCAGTACTTC
CASSYDSTTYEQYF
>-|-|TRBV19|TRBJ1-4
TGTGCCAGTAGTATTTGGGACAACTCCGAAAAACTGTTTTTT
CASSIWDNSEKLFF
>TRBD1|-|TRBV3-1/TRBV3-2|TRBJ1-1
TGTGCCAGCAGCCCTACAGACAGGGGGAGGTCTGAAGCTTTCTTT
CASSPTDRGRSEAFF
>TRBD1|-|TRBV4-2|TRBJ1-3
TGTGCCAGCAGCCACCGGAAGGGGGCAGCGGGAAACACCATATATTTT
CASSHRKGAAGNTIYF
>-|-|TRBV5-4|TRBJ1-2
TGTGCCAGCAGCCCCAACAGGGAGTATGGCTACACCTTC
CASSPNREYGYTF
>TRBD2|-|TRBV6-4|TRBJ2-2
TGTGCCAGCCGGGAGGGCGCCACCGGGGAGCTGTTTTTT
CASREGATGELFF
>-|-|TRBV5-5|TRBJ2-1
TGTGCCAGCAGCGCCGCGGGTGGAGACTCCTACAATGAGCAGTTCTTC
CASSAAGGDSYNEQFF
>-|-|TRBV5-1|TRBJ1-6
TGCGCCAGCAGCGGCGGGTCCTCCTATAATTCACCCCTCCACTTT
CASSGGSSYNSPLHF
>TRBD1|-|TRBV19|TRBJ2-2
TGTGCCAGTAGGACCCAGGGGGCGTCTGGGGAGCTGTTTTTT
CASRTQGASGELFF
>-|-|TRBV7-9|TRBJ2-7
TGTGCCAGCAGCTTAGGAACAGGAACCTACGAGCAGTACTTC
CASSLGTGTYEQYF
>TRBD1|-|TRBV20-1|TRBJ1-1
TGCAGTGCTAGTCCCCCAGGGGGCATGAACACTGAAGCTTTCTTT
CSASPPGGMNTEAFF
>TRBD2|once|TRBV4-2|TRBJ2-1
TGTGCCAGCAGCCAAGATTCGACTAGCGGGAGAAATGAGCAGTTCTTC
CASSQDSTSGRNEQFF
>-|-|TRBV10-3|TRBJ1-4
TGTGCCGCAAACTCGGGGGGGAATGAAAAACTGTTTTTT
CAANSGGNEKLFF
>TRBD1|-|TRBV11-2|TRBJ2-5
TGTGCCAGCAGCGTCTCTCAAAGAGCAGGGGGCCAAGAGACCCAGTACTTC
CASSVSQRAGGQETQYF
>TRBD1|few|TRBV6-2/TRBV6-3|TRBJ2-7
TGTGCCAGCAGTTTCCCTCCGGGACAGGGGTACGAGCAGTACTTC
CASSFPPGQGYEQYF
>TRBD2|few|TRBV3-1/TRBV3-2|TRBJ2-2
TGTGCCAGCAGGAGGACTAGCGGGAGTTTCTCCGGGGAGCTGTTTTTT
CASRRTSGSFSGELFF
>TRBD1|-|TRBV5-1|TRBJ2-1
TGCGCCAGCAGCTTGGTTGGACAGGGCTACAATGAGCAGTTCTTC
CASSLVGQGYNEQFF
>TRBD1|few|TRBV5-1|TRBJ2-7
TGCGCCAGCAGCGCGGGCGCGACAGGGGGCGAGCAGTACTTC
CASSAGATGGEQYF
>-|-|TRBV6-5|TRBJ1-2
TGTGCCAGCAGTTACGCTCTTGGGGGGAGCTATGGCTACACCTTC
CASSYALGGSYGYTF
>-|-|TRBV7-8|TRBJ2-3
TGTGCCAGCAGCTCAAGGGACTTCACAGATACGCAGTATTTT
CASSSRDFTDTQYF
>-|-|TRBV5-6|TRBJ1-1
TGTGCCAGCAGCCTGGAGGGCTCAGGGGCTCTGACCCGGAGCACTGAAGCTTTCTTT
CASSLEGSGALTRSTEAFF
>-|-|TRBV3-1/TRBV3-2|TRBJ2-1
TGTGCCAGCAGTCGAGTTTGGGAGCAGTTCTTC
CASSRVWEQFF
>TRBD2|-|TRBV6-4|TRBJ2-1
TGTGCCAGCAGTGACGACGCGGGGGGTTCGTACAATGAGCAGTTCTTC
CASSDDAGGSYNEQFF
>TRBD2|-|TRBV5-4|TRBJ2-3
TGTGCCAGCAGCTTATCTGGGACTAGCGGCACAGATACGCAGTATTTT
CASSLSGTSGTDTQYF
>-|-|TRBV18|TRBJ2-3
TGTGCCAGCTCACCACAGCCATCGGATACGCAGTATTTT
CASSPQPSDTQYF
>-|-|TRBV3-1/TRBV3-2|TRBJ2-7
TGTGCCAGCAGCCAAGTCAGATACGAGCAGTACTTC
CASSQVRYEQYF
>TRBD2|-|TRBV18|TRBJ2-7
TGTGCCAGCTCACAGGGACTAGCGGGAGGGACCTACGAGCAGTACTTC
CASSQGLAGGTYEQYF
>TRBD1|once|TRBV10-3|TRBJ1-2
TGTGCCATCAGTCCGACAGGGATGGATGGCTACACCTTC
CAISPTGMDGYTF
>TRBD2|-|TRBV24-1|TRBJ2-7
TGTGCCACGACCGCCGGACTAGCGGGATGTAGTGAACAGTACTTC
CATTAGLAGCSEQYF
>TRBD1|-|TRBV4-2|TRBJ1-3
TGTGCCAGCAGCCAGCCTACAGGGGGCTCTGGAAACACCATATATTTT
CASSQPTGGSGNTIYF
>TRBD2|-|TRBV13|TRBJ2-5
TGTGCCAGCAGCTTCGGGACTAGCGGGGGGGCCAGGAGGGAGACCCAGTACTTC
CASSFGTSGGARRETQYF
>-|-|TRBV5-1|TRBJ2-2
TGCGCCAGCAGCCAGGGCAGGGTTCCCGGGGAGCTGTTTTTT
CASSQGRVPGELFF
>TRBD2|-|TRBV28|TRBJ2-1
TGTGCCGGGGGGACTAGCGGGAGGAGGAATGAGCAGTTCTTC
CAGGTSGRRNEQFF
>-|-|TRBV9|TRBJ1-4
TGTGCCAGCAGCGTAGGAGTCACTAATGAAAAACTGTTTTTT
CASSVGVTNEKLFF
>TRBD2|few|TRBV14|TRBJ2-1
TGTGCCAGCAGCCCCGTGGGGAGGGACAATGAGCAGTTCTTC
CASSPVGRDNEQFF
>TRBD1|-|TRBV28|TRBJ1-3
TGTGCCAGCAGTTTGGACAGGGTATCTGGAAACACCATATATTTT
CASSLDRVSGNTIYF
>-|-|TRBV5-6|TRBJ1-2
TGTGCCAGCAGCCCTCCAGGCTACTATGGCTACACCTTC
CASSPPGYYGYTF
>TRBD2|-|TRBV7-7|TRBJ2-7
TGTGCTAGCAGCCCGGGACTAGGGGGAAGTGGCGAGCAGTACTTC
CASSPGLGGSGEQYF
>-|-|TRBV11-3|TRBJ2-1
TGTGCCAGCAGCTTAGGGCCGGGTCTTAATGAGCAGTTCTTC
CASSLGPGLNEQFF
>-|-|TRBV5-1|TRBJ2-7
TGCGCCAGCAGCTTGGACCGGGGGACCAGGGTAGGCGAGCAGTACTTC
CASSLDRGTRVGEQYF
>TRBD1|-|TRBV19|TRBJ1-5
TGTGCCAGTAGTATAACGGGACAGGGCATCAATCAGCCCCAGCATTTT
CASSITGQGINQPQHF
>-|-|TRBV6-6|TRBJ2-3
TGTGCCAGCACCGAACCCGGGAATACGCAGTATTTT
CASTEPGNTQYF
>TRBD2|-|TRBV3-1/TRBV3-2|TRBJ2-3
TGTGCCAGCAGCCCTCTCGCGGGGGGGGTCACAGATACGCAGTATTTT
CASSPLAGGVTDTQYF
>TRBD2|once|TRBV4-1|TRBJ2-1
TGCGCCAGCAGCCAAGACACGACTAGCGGGAGTACCTACAATGAGCAGTTCTTC
CASSQDTTSGSTYNEQFF
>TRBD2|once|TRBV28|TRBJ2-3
TGTGCCAGCAGTCCCCCAGCGGGAGGGACGCACACAGATACGCAGTATTTT
CASSPPAGGTHTDTQYF